This T cell receptor beta chain is from a study of long-term antiretroviral therapy in people with HIV. Study-wide context: Samples collected earliest predate the 2015 immediate-ART recommendation by about a decade.

In each sample, roughly 0.95-10 million cryopreserved PBMC were present before DNA extraction. Sequencing used immunoSEQ v3.0 at survey level. Sequencing efforts were directed toward 40,000-50,000 T-cell genomes per sample. The protocol was immunoSEQ multiplex PCR, while the TCRdb copy is restricted to in-frame clones and leaves out a portion. The sample has over 15,000 clones, around 74% seen once. The CDR3 length is 13 residues. In germline, CDR1 is SNHLY, CDR2 FYNNEI. With 10 bases clipped from V and 4 bases from J, the junction kept 9 bases outside the gene matches. V gene TRBV2 combines with J gene TRBJ2-7; 8 positions match TRBD2. This receptor was obtained from a man younger than 35 with HIV. Sequenced here: unsorted PBMCs, sampled at the start of antiretroviral therapy, before treatment. The CDR3 sequence: CATVAGYKYEQYF. CDR3 sequence (DNA): TGTGCCACCGTAGCGGGATACAAGTACGAGCAGTACTTC.